The rows below give T cell receptor beta chains drawn from one sample of a study of shared T cell receptors in the human thymus. TCRdb's table, derived via immunoSEQ multiplex PCR, lists solely in-frame clones and lacks some. The sample lists 600,000 to 900,000 clones; 80% to 90% were seen once. Separately, the same data were catalogued under a study of human thymus T cells.

The sequenced sample was thymocytes. These receptors came from a girl under three years old with a congenital heart defect. The conserved cysteine and the conserved F or W are not part of the CDR3 here. Each record gives: CDR3 protein, CDR3 length, V gene.

CDR3: ASSQYPPGTGFHEQY
length: 15
V: TRBV4-1

CDR3: AISESPPTETGNTIY
length: 15
V: TRBV10-3

CDR3: ASSQGTDPLYNEQF
length: 14
V: TRBV14

CDR3: ASSGQPPYGYT
length: 11
V: TRBV25-1

CDR3: ASSFARTGRSYNSPLH
length: 16
V: TRBV28

CDR3: ASSSASGTGHEQY
length: 13
V: TRBV7-9

CDR3: ASSYAAGGHNEQF
length: 13
V: TRBV6-5

CDR3: ASSLNDRKRLTYNEQF
length: 16
V: TRBV27

CDR3: ASSDTGYTQPQH
length: 12
V: TRBV7-2

CDR3: ASQNEKLF
length: 8
V: TRBV19

CDR3: ASSIAPRQGAGNTIY
length: 15
V: TRBV19

CDR3: ATSPTRTDGGYT
length: 12
V: TRBV15

CDR3: ASRWTSGGKETQY
length: 13
V: TRBV27

CDR3: SVESCFAGSYEQY
length: 13
V: TRBV29-1

CDR3: ASSLRVRSYNSPLH
length: 14
V: TRBV5-1

CDR3: ASSLSRAAYEQY
length: 12
V: TRBV27